This T cell receptor (beta chain) was sequenced for a study of early stage breast cancer tumors. CDR3 length: 12 residues. The germline gives CDR1 GTSNPN, CDR2 SVGIG (reference sequence). V lost 3 bases to trimming and J lost 11 bases; unmatched junction nucleotides: 6. The data were produced by immunoSEQ multiplex PCR, yet TCRdb's version contains in-frame clones alone and is incomplete. Of about 50,000 clones listed, 75% to 85% are singletons. The clonotype was recovered from a person aged 45-65 years with breast cancer. Sequences were obtained from blood. The chain employs TRBV30 and TRBJ2-1; 8 nucleotides match TRBD1. CDR3: CAWSATGGKQFF. DNA for the CDR3: TGTGCCTGGAGCGCCACAGGGGGGAAGCAGTTCTTC.